The next 15 T cell receptor beta chains were all read from a single sample in a study of cytomegalovirus exposure and HLA in healthy donors. The PCR had 60 Vbeta and 13 Jbeta primers. Sequencing was performed with immunoSEQ multiplex PCR; in TCRdb, only in-frame clones are kept and a portion is missing. The listing records around 100,000 clones. Sequenced sample: PBMCs. Every receptor here comes from a man aged 25-40 years in good health and CMV-seronegative.

The chain has TRBV12-5 and TRBJ2-7; perhaps TRBD2 as D (5 bases). This CDR3 has 13 amino acids. Trimming took off 1 base at V and 5 bases at J, with 9 bases between the two ends. CDR1 LGHNT and CDR2 FRNRAP come from the germline V gene. The CDR3 nucleotides read TGTGCTAGTGGTTTGGGCGGAGGAAACGAGCAGTACTTC. Translation: CASGLGGGNEQYF.

This CDR3 is CASSLAYVGRDYGYTF. The CDR3 DNA reads as TGCGCCAGCAGCTTGGCCTATGTAGGGAGGGATTATGGCTACACCTTC. The V and J genes are TRBV5-1 and TRBJ1-2; unclear D gene. Deletions cut 0 bases from V and 5 bases from J, with 17 bases between. The CDR3 consists of 16 residues. From germline, CDR1 is SGHRS and CDR2 YFSETQ.

The rearrangement links TRBV5-1 to TRBJ2-1; 13 bases fit TRBD2. The CDR3 is 18 residues long. Germline assignment: CDR1 SGHRS and CDR2 YFSETQ. The V gene end was trimmed by 3 bases and the J gene end by 0 bases; junction bases not matched to a gene: 6. The chain's CDR3 is CASSSGLAGVTSYNEQFF. As DNA, the CDR3 is TGCGCCAGCAGCTCCGGACTAGCGGGGGTTACCTCCTACAATGAGCAGTTCTTC.

This sequence joins TRBV25-1 and TRBJ2-5, with a possible D match to TRBD1 (5 bases). The germline gives CDR1 MGHDK, CDR2 SYGVNS. Trimming cost V 3 bases and J 3 bases, with 8 bases left between them. This CDR3 is built from 13 residues. The DNA for the CDR3 is TGTGCCAGCAGTGACAGGGTGAAAGAGACCCAGTACTTC. Its translation is CASSDRVKETQYF.

The CDR3 coding sequence is TGTGCCAGTAGTATTAGGGACACCCCTTCCTACGAGCAGTACTTC. Amino acid sequence: CASSIRDTPSYEQYF. The chain has TRBV19 and TRBJ2-7, with D perhaps TRBD1 (6 bases). The V and J ends lost 3 bases and 1 base respectively, with 13 bases between them. Germline V gives CDR1 LNHDA, CDR2 SQIVND (reference sequence). The CDR3 is 15 residues long.

The V and J genes are TRBV5-1 and TRBJ2-2, with D perhaps matching TRBD1 (5 bases). The CDR3 loop spans 15 amino acids. The V end lost 4 bases, the J end lost 5 bases, and 15 bases lay between the germline ends. Germline V CDR1 and CDR2: SGHRS, YFSETQ. The DNA for the CDR3 is TGCGCCAGCAGCCCACGGACAATGGGGACCGGGGAGCTGTTTTTT. Protein: CASSPRTMGTGELFF.

The DNA for the CDR3 is TGTGCCAGCAGCTTACCCGGGGGGAACTCCTACAATGAGCAGTTCTTC. Protein: CASSLPGGNSYNEQFF. This chain connects TRBV5-4 to TRBJ2-1; the match to TRBD2 covers 7 bases. Germline values: CDR1 SGHNT, CDR2 YYREEE (reference sequence). The V gene end was trimmed by 2 bases and the J gene end by 0 bases; junction bases not matched to a gene: 5. This CDR3 is built from 16 residues.

The V call is TRBV2, the J call TRBJ1-2; a possible D gene is TRBD1 (5 bases). CDR1 SNHLY and CDR2 FYNNEI come from the germline V gene. Trimming stripped 0 bases from V and 8 bases from J, with 19 bases between. This CDR3 region has 16 residues. CDR3 bases: TGTGCCAGCAGTGAAGCTGACCCCCGGGGGGTTGGAGGCTACACCTTC. Protein: CASSEADPRGVGGYTF.

This chain uses TRBV5-4 with TRBJ2-1; 7 nucleotides match TRBD2. V shed 4 bases and J 3 bases; nucleotides not matched to a gene: 10. CDR1 is SGHNT, CDR2 YYREEE, per germline (reference sequence). This CDR3 comprises 16 residues. The CDR3 sequence is CASSPREAGIYNEQFF. In DNA, the CDR3 is TGTGCCAGCAGCCCTCGCGAAGCGGGGATCTACAATGAGCAGTTCTTC. Drawing the rest from reference TRBV5-4 and TRBJ2-1, the complete variable domain is ETGVTQSPTHLIKTRGQQVTLRCSSQSGHNTVSWYQQALGQGPQFIFQYYREEENGRGNFPPRFSGLQFPNYSSELNVNALELDDSALYLCASSPREAGIYNEQFFGPGTRLTVL.

The genes are TRBV5-1 and TRBJ1-1, with TRBD1 matching over 9 bases. V lost 2 bases to trimming and J lost 10 bases; unmatched junction nucleotides: 12. The CDR3 consists of 15 residues. Germline values: CDR1 SGHRS, CDR2 YFSETQ. The CDR3 DNA follows: TGCGCCAGCAGCTTAACAGTGACAGGGGGTTCCGGAGCTTTCTTT. Protein: CASSLTVTGGSGAFF.

The chain links TRBV6-6 to TRBJ2-5; a possible D gene is TRBD2 (5 bases). V was clipped by 4 bases and J by 2 bases, with 8 bases between them. Germline V lookup: CDR1 MNHNY, CDR2 SVGAGI (reference sequence). This CDR3 is built from 13 residues. The CDR3 nucleotides are TGTGCCAGCAGTTCGACGGGACAAGAGACCCAGTACTTC. Translation: CASSSTGQETQYF.

The V and J genes are TRBV6-5 and TRBJ1-1; 7 bases match TRBD1. V lost 6 bases and J lost 4; bases outside the gene matches: 11. CDR1 is MNHEY and CDR2 is SVGAGI in the germline V gene. The CDR3 spans 15 residues. The CDR3 spells CASSLRGTGRTEAFF. The CDR3 nucleotides read TGTGCCAGCAGCCTCAGGGGGACTGGGCGCACTGAAGCTTTCTTT.

The chain joins TRBV5-4 to TRBJ2-2, with TRBD2 matching over 16 bases. This CDR3 contains 18 residues. V shed 4 bases, J shed 6 bases, and the junction held 9 bases outside the gene matches. The germline gives CDR1 SGHNT, CDR2 YYREEE (reference sequence). CDR3 DNA sequence: TGTGCCAGCAGCGGACCGGGACTAGCGGGGGGGTTTCCCGGGGAGCTGTTTTTT. This gives the protein CASSGPGLAGGFPGELFF.

The rearrangement links TRBV6-6 to TRBJ2-7, with 7 positions matching TRBD1. The V gene end was trimmed by 0 bases and the J gene end by 2 bases; junction bases not matched to a gene: 4. CDR3 length equals 15 residues. Germline V lookup: CDR1 MNHNY, CDR2 SVGAGI (reference sequence). As DNA, the CDR3 is TGTGCCAGCAGTTACTCGTGGGACAGCGCCTACGAGCAGTACTTC. Residues: CASSYSWDSAYEQYF.

CDR3 protein: CASSLNRGIQNIQYF. The CDR3 region has the DNA TGTGCCAGCAGCTTAAACAGGGGTATCCAAAACATTCAGTACTTC. The chain combines TRBV7-2 with TRBJ2-4, with TRBD1 matching over 7 bases. The junction had 6 bases not matched to a gene; V was cut back by 2 bases and J by 5 bases. CDR1 is SGHTA, CDR2 FQGNSA, per germline. The CDR3 spans 15 residues.